Presented here are 25 T cell receptor beta chains from one specimen sequenced in a study of blood T cell repertoires in COVID-19 (TCRdb year 2020). The library was obtained by the immunoSEQ multiplex PCR assay. TCRdb provides this immuneACCESS table in a form limited to in-frame rearrangements. Some clones are lacking; in checked studies, under half of them reflect an unresolved V gene, and why the rest are absent is not known. Across this sample there are fewer than 130,000 clones, with roughly nine tenths seen only once. In total, the top ten clones hold about 30% of the sample. The sequenced material came from peripheral blood. The receptor source for this set is a woman over 75 with acute or convalescent COVID-19.

The chain combines TRBV11-2 with TRBJ1-5; a possible D gene is TRBD1 (5 bases). V was shortened by 5 bases and J by 6 bases, with 17 bases between the two germline ends. The CDR3 is 15 residues long. Germline CDR1 and CDR2: SGHAT and FQNNGV. The CDR3 coding sequence is TGTGCCAGCAGCGCCCACGCGGGGGGTGGTCAGCCCCAGCATTTT. As protein: CASSAHAGGGQPQHF.

This chain joins TRBV3-1 (or the pseudogene TRBV3-2) and TRBJ2-1, with 10 bases identical to TRBD2. The ends lost 5 bases at V and 12 bases at J; junction bases unmatched: 13. Germline V gene lookup returns CDR1 LGHDT and CDR2 YNNKEL (reference sequence). The CDR3 has 15 amino acids. CDR3 bases: TGTGCCAGCAGCGAAAACTCCCCGGGACTAGCGACGCAGTTCTTC. This sequence encodes CASSENSPGLATQFF.

The chain is built from TRBV14 and TRBJ2-1, with TRBD2 matching over 11 bases. The CDR3 totals 18 residues. Germline V gene sequence: CDR1 SGHDN, CDR2 FVKESK. Trimming at V came to 0 bases and at J to 0 bases, leaving 4 bases not matched to a gene. The CDR3 DNA reads as TGTGCCAGCAGCCAAGATCCTAGCGGGGGGTTCTCCTACAATGAGCAGTTCTTC. Translated: CASSQDPSGGFSYNEQFF.

The chain links TRBV28 to TRBJ1-1, with D perhaps TRBD1 (5 bases). Germline V CDR1 and CDR2: MDHEN, SYDVKM. The CDR3 is 16 residues long. Between the trimmed V and J ends, which lost 3 bases and 1 base, there was a span of 15 bases. CDR3 sequence (DNA): TGTGCCAGCAGTTTGGGACGGGGGTCGAGGAACACTGAAGCTTTCTTT. Protein sequence: CASSLGRGSRNTEAFF. Based on the CDR3 plus reference TRBV28 and TRBJ1-1, the full variable domain is DVKVTQSSRYLVKRTGEKVFLECVQDMDHENMFWYRQDPGLGLRLIYFSYDVKMKEKGDIPEGYSVSREKKERFSLILESASTNQTSMYLCASSLGRGSRNTEAFFGQGTRLTVV.

The rearrangement joins TRBV3-1 (or the pseudogene TRBV3-2) to TRBJ2-5; TRBD1 aligns across 8 bases. V shed 2 bases, J shed 2 bases, and the junction held 4 bases outside the gene matches. The CDR3 runs to 15 residues. The germline V gene has CDR1 LGHDT and CDR2 YNNKEL (reference sequence). The CDR3: CASSQRDRSQETQYF. In nucleotides, the CDR3 is TGTGCCAGCAGCCAAAGGGACAGGTCGCAAGAGACCCAGTACTTC.

J is TRBJ1-2 and V is TRBV18; 9 nucleotides agree with TRBD1. The germline gives CDR1 KGHSH, CDR2 LQKENI. Trimming removed 3 bases from V and 5 bases from J; junction bases left unmatched: 1. The CDR3 length is 13 residues. The CDR3 sequence is CASSPTGGYGYTF. CDR3 sequence (DNA): TGTGCCAGCTCACCGACAGGGGGGTATGGCTACACCTTC. The variable domain in full, completed from reference TRBV18 and TRBJ1-2, reads NAGVMQNPRHLVRRRGQEARLRCSPMKGHSHVYWYRQLPEEGLKFMVYLQKENIIDESGMPKERFSAEFPKEGPSILRIQQVVRGDSAAYFCASSPTGGYGYTFGSGTRLTVV.

The chain carries TRBV3-1 (or the pseudogene TRBV3-2) and TRBJ1-5; 8 bases match TRBD1. There are 16 residues in the CDR3. The V segment lost 0 bases and the J segment 6 bases; nucleotides outside the gene matches: 7. CDR1 and CDR2 from the germline V gene are LGHDT and YNNKEL (reference sequence). CDR3: CASSQDQGQGSQPQHF. CDR3 sequence (DNA): TGTGCCAGCAGCCAAGATCAAGGACAGGGAAGTCAGCCCCAGCATTTT.

This rearrangement joins TRBV12-3 or TRBV12-4 to TRBJ2-7, with 8 bases lining up with TRBD2. V was clipped by 7 bases and J by 9 bases; unmatched bases: 8. The CDR3 covers 12 residues. For the CDR3, the DNA is TGTGCCAGCACCGGGGGGGGACTGGGGCAGTACTTC. This codes for CASTGGGLGQYF.

This chain connects TRBV6-2 or TRBV6-3 to TRBJ2-7; D is unclear. CDR3 length: 13 residues. Germline lookup yields CDR1 MNHEY and CDR2 SVGEGT. V was pared by 4 bases and J by 1 base, with 8 bases between. The CDR3 sequence: CASSSRISYEQYF. In DNA form, the CDR3 reads TGTGCCAGCAGTTCCAGAATTTCCTACGAGCAGTACTTC.

This clone has only a few counts. The rearrangement links TRBV18 to TRBJ1-1; tentative D call: TRBD1 (5 bases). The germline gives CDR1 KGHSH, CDR2 LQKENI. V was cut by 4 bases and J by 0 bases, with 6 bases left in between. This CDR3 has 13 residues. CDR3 sequence (DNA): TGTGCCAGCTCACAGGGGATGAACACTGAAGCTTTCTTT. Its translation: CASSQGMNTEAFF.

DNA for the CDR3: TGTGCCTGGAGTGTACAGACGAACACTGAAGCTTTCTTT. This codes for CAWSVQTNTEAFF. This chain connects TRBV30 to TRBJ1-1; the D is unclear. Trimming took 0 bases from V and 1 from J, leaving 6 bases between them. This CDR3 has 13 amino acids. CDR1 is GTSNPN and CDR2 is SVGIG in the germline V gene (reference sequence).

The CDR3 sequence is CASSLSGGSNQPQHF. The CDR3 bases are TGCGCCAGCAGCTTGTCGGGGGGGAGCAATCAGCCCCAGCATTTT. This chain joins TRBV5-1 and TRBJ1-5; possible D gene TRBD1, 5 bases. The V gene's germline CDR1 is SGHRS and CDR2 YFSETQ. This CDR3 is built from 15 residues. With 1 base removed from V and 1 base from J, the gap between germline ends came to 9 bases.

This clone showed up just once. The chain is built from TRBV9 and TRBJ2-1, with 9 bases fitting TRBD2. CDR1 and CDR2 (germline): SGDLS, YYNGEE. Trimming removed 3 bases from V and 8 bases from J; junction bases left unmatched: 12. The CDR3 is 16 residues long. The CDR3 protein is CASSEAFGLASHEQFF. CDR3 coding DNA: TGTGCCAGCAGCGAAGCCTTTGGACTAGCGTCCCATGAGCAGTTCTTC.

The V gene is TRBV30, the J gene TRBJ1-3; D remains unclear. The germline V gene has CDR1 GTSNPN and CDR2 SVGIG (reference sequence). The V end was cut by 3 bases, the J end by 1 base, with 10 bases between. The CDR3 is made up of 14 amino acids. In DNA form, the CDR3 reads TGTGCCTGGAGGGGAGTAGGGTCTGGAAACACCATATATTTT. As protein: CAWRGVGSGNTIYF.

This clone was observed once. The chain joins TRBV6-1 to TRBJ1-2, with a possible D match to TRBD1 (5 bases). This CDR3 has 14 amino acids. Trimming removed 3 bases from V and 2 bases from J, with 10 bases in between. The germline CDR1 and CDR2 sequences are MNHNS and SASEGT. The chain's CDR3 is CASSESGFNYGYTF. The CDR3 DNA is TGTGCCAGCAGTGAGTCAGGGTTCAACTATGGCTACACCTTC.

The rearrangement uses TRBV2 and TRBJ2-1, with TRBD2 identical over 7 bases. Germline trimming cut 6 bases from V and 1 base from J; bases unmatched to any gene: 6. The CDR3 extends over 15 amino acids. CDR1 is SNHLY, CDR2 FYNNEI, per germline. In DNA, the CDR3 is TGTGCCAGCAGGAGGGAGCGGGGTTCCTACAATGAGCAGTTCTTC. This gives the protein CASRRERGSYNEQFF.

This clone was detected only once. The V and J genes are TRBV19 and TRBJ2-3; TRBD2 matches at 7 bases. The CDR3 covers 16 residues. Trimming removed 0 bases from V and 0 bases from J; junction bases left unmatched: 3. Germline V gene data show CDR1 as LNHDA and CDR2 as SQIVND (reference sequence). The CDR3 loop reads CASSIDGGSSTDTQYF. DNA for the CDR3: TGTGCCAGTAGTATAGACGGGGGGTCTAGCACAGATACGCAGTATTTT.

V and J are TRBV5-1 and TRBJ2-3; 7 bases are a match to TRBD1. The CDR3 consists of 16 residues. CDR1 is SGHRS, CDR2 YFSETQ, per germline. V shed 0 bases and J 5 bases; nucleotides not matched to a gene: 9. The CDR3 here is CASSLAPTGWGDTQYF. The CDR3 bases are TGCGCCAGCAGCTTGGCCCCGACAGGGTGGGGAGATACGCAGTATTTT. Full variable domain (outside the CDR3, taken from reference TRBV5-1 and TRBJ2-3): KAGVTQTPRYLIKTRGQQVTLSCSPISGHRSVSWYQQTPGQGLQFLFEYFSETQRNKGNFPGRFSGRQFSNSRSEMNVSTLELGDSALYLCASSLAPTGWGDTQYFGPGTRLTVL.

This sequence joins TRBV10-2 and TRBJ2-7; TRBD2 might be the D (5 bases). Trimming left V 3 bases short and J 7 bases short, with 7 bases between. CDR1 and CDR2 (germline): WSHSY, SAAADI. The CDR3 runs 11 residues. The CDR3 DNA follows: TGCGCCAGCAGTGAAGGGAGAGAGCAGTACTTC. Its protein product is CASSEGREQYF.

This chain joins TRBV27 and TRBJ2-7; D possibly corresponds to TRBD2 (6 bases). Germline CDR1 is MNHEY and CDR2 is SMNVEV (reference sequence). Between the trimmed V and J ends, which lost 0 bases and 6 bases, there was a span of 9 bases. The CDR3 is made up of 13 amino acids. The DNA of the CDR3 is TGTGCCAGCAGTTTATCGTGGGGAGGCGAGCAGTACTTC. This codes for CASSLSWGGEQYF.

The sample holds a few counts of this clone. The gene calls are TRBV5-5 and TRBJ1-6; D gene ambiguous. The CDR3 consists of 17 residues. Trimming pared 2 bases from V and 3 bases from J, leaving 15 bases between. The germline V gene encodes CDR1 SGHKS and CDR2 YYEKEE (reference sequence). The CDR3, as DNA: TGTGCCAGCAGCTTAAGCGGACCCAGTGGCTATAATTCACCCCTCCACTTT. Its protein is CASSLSGPSGYNSPLHF.

This clone was counted a few times. The V and J genes are TRBV5-6 and TRBJ1-3, with 7 bases that match TRBD1. The CDR3 length is 14 residues. Trimming cost V 3 bases and J 4 bases; bases outside gene matches: 4. CDR1 and CDR2 from the germline V gene are SGHDT and YYEEEE. The CDR3 DNA follows: TGTGCCAGCAGCTCAACAGGGGCCGGAAACACCATATATTTT. Protein product: CASSSTGAGNTIYF.

This rearrangement joins TRBV7-2 to TRBJ1-2; 7 nucleotides align to TRBD1. The length of the CDR3 is 15 residues. Germline V gene sequence: CDR1 SGHTA, CDR2 FQGNSA. V was clipped by 5 bases and J by 6 bases; unmatched bases: 12. Here the CDR3 DNA reads TGTGCCAGCAGCCCTGGGCTACAGGGGACCCATGGCTACACCTTC. This sequence encodes CASSPGLQGTHGYTF.

The chain couples TRBV19 to TRBJ2-5, with TRBD2 as a possible D gene (7 bases). CDR3 length: 14 amino acids. Germline V gene sequence: CDR1 LNHDA, CDR2 SQIVND (reference sequence). V was trimmed by 2 bases and J by 5 bases, leaving 12 bases between them. The CDR3 loop reads CASSIMGGAETQYF. CDR3 in DNA: TGTGCCAGTAGTATAATGGGGGGGGCCGAGACCCAGTACTTC. Based on the CDR3 plus reference TRBV19 and TRBJ2-5, the full variable domain is DGGITQSPKYLFRKEGQNVTLSCEQNLNHDAMYWYRQDPGQGLRLIYYSQIVNDFQKGDIAEGYSVSREKKESFPLTVTSAQKNPTAFYLCASSIMGGAETQYFGPGTRLLVL.

The J gene is TRBJ2-7, the V gene TRBV5-1; TRBD2 might be the D (6 bases). This CDR3 spans 14 amino acids. V lost 4 bases and J lost 0, with 11 bases in between. The V gene's germline CDR1 is SGHRS and CDR2 YFSETQ. The CDR3 reads CASSDRGTSYEQYF. CDR3 DNA: TGCGCCAGCAGCGACCGGGGGACCTCCTACGAGCAGTACTTC.